The 14 T cell receptor beta chains given below trace back to one sample, sequenced in a study of cytomegalovirus exposure and HLA in healthy donors. The PCR was carried out with 60 Vbeta primers and 13 Jbeta primers. The assay was immunoSEQ multiplex PCR, and TCRdb's table has in-frame clones only and misses some. Among under 150,000 clones listed, about 80% were seen once. The sequenced material came from PBMCs. The receptor set was obtained from a man between 18 and 35 years old in good health and CMV-seronegative.

The V gene is TRBV7-9, the J gene TRBJ1-4, with D uncertain. The V end was cut by 1 base, the J end by 8 bases, with 14 bases between. CDR3 length: 15 residues. Germline-derived CDR1 and CDR2 are SEHNR and FQNEAQ (reference sequence). The CDR3 DNA follows: TGTGCCAGCAGCTTAGATGGTCCTCCCCGGGAAAAACTGTTTTTT. Translating gives CASSLDGPPREKLFF.

The chain has TRBV13 and TRBJ2-7; 8 bases map to TRBD1. V shed 0 bases and J 0 bases; nucleotides not matched to a gene: 7. Looked up from germline, CDR1 is PRHDT and CDR2 is FYEKMQ (reference sequence). This CDR3 has 17 residues. The CDR3 loop reads CASSLGLGQGASYEQYF. The CDR3 DNA reads as TGTGCCAGCAGCTTAGGCCTGGGGCAGGGGGCCTCCTACGAGCAGTACTTC. The whole variable domain, filled in from reference TRBV13 and TRBJ2-7, reads AAGVIQSPRHLIKEKRETATLKCYPIPRHDTVYWYQQGPGQDPQFLISFYEKMQSDKGSIPDRFSAQQFSDYHSELNMSSLELGDSALYFCASSLGLGQGASYEQYFGPGTRLTVT.

The gene calls are TRBV14 and TRBJ1-2; D perhaps matches TRBD1 (5 bases). Trimming pared 1 base from V and 6 bases from J, leaving 9 bases between. CDR3 length: 13 residues. Germline CDR1 reads SGHDN; CDR2 reads FVKESK. CDR3 protein: CASSQAGVHGYTF. As DNA, the CDR3 is TGTGCCAGCAGCCAAGCGGGGGTCCATGGCTACACCTTC.

This clone was found once. This chain uses TRBV19 with TRBJ1-1, with 8 positions matching TRBD1. Germline CDR1 is LNHDA and CDR2 is SQIVND (reference sequence). The V and J ends lost 4 bases and 3 bases, in that order; junction bases with no gene match: 4. This CDR3 comprises 14 residues. The CDR3 loop is CASSTRQGYTEAFF. The CDR3 DNA sequence: TGTGCCAGTAGTACCCGACAGGGGTACACTGAAGCTTTCTTT.

The chain is built from TRBV11-3 and TRBJ2-2; TRBD1 agrees at 7 bases. This CDR3 has 17 residues. Per germline, CDR1 SGHNT and CDR2 YENEEA. The junction had 7 bases not matched to a gene; V was cut back by 1 base and J by 2 bases. The CDR3 protein is CASSLVLGQINTGELFF. The CDR3 nucleotides are TGTGCCAGCAGCTTAGTGTTGGGACAGATCAACACCGGGGAGCTGTTTTTT. Combining the CDR3 with reference TRBV11-3 and TRBJ2-2 gives the whole variable domain EAGVVQSPRYKIIEKKQPVAFWCNPISGHNTLYWYLQNLGQGPELLIRYENEEAVDDSQLPKDRFSAERLKGVDSTLKIQPAELGDSAVYLCASSLVLGQINTGELFFGEGSRLTVL.

The chain employs TRBV12-5 and TRBJ1-1, with D maybe TRBD1 (5 bases). The V gene lost 5 bases and the J gene lost 4 bases, with 8 bases spanning the gap. Per the germline V gene, CDR1 is LGHNT and CDR2 is FRNRAP. This CDR3 region has 12 residues. The CDR3 DNA follows: TGTGCTAGTGGTGAGGGACTCACTGAAGCTTTCTTT. Translating it yields CASGEGLTEAFF.

As to this clone: Sequence at one end of the junction differs from germline and may be a read error. The chain carries TRBV7-9 and TRBJ2-3, with D hard to call. Germline CDR1 is SEHNR and CDR2 is FQNEAQ (reference sequence). The CDR3 has 11 amino acids. CDR3 nucleotide sequence: TGTTCCAGCAGCCTCACTGCTACGCAGTATTTT. This codes for CSSSLTATQYF.

This chain joins TRBV2 and TRBJ2-3; 8 bases are shared with TRBD2. The CDR3 is 15 residues long. Germline lookup yields CDR1 SNHLY and CDR2 FYNNEI. With V trimmed by 6 bases and J by 1 base, 6 bases remained unmatched. In nucleotides, the CDR3 is TGTGCCAGCAGAAGGGCGGGGGGCCGCACAGATACGCAGTATTTT. Translating it yields CASRRAGGRTDTQYF.

The CDR3 nucleotides read TGTGCCAGCCGGGGGAGCTCTGGAAACACCATATATTTT. Its translation is CASRGSSGNTIYF. The V and J genes are TRBV6-1 and TRBJ1-3, with D perhaps matching TRBD1 (5 bases). CDR1 is MNHNS, CDR2 SASEGT, per germline. The CDR3 consists of 13 residues. V lost 8 bases and J lost 0, with 8 bases in between.

V gene TRBV12-5 combines with J gene TRBJ1-1, with D possibly being TRBD1 (6 bases). The length of the CDR3 is 15 residues. From germline, CDR1 is LGHNT and CDR2 FRNRAP. V lost 3 bases and J 0 bases, leaving 11 bases between the germline ends. This CDR3 is CASGFGQLMNTEAFF. The CDR3 nucleotides are TGTGCTAGTGGTTTTGGACAGTTGATGAACACTGAAGCTTTCTTT.

The genes are TRBV5-4 and TRBJ2-5, with TRBD1 matching 8 bases. The CDR3 has 13 amino acids. V trimming: 1 base; J trimming: 5 bases; junction bases outside the gene matches: 1. Germline loops: CDR1 SGHNT, CDR2 YYREEE (reference sequence). CDR3 nucleotide sequence: TGTGCCAGCAGCTTGACAGGGGGTGAGACCCAGTACTTC. Translated, it gives CASSLTGGETQYF. Full variable domain (missing parts from reference TRBV5-4 and TRBJ2-5): ETGVTQSPTHLIKTRGQQVTLRCSSQSGHNTVSWYQQALGQGPQFIFQYYREEENGRGNFPPRFSGLQFPNYSSELNVNALELDDSALYLCASSLTGGETQYFGPGTRLLVL.

V is TRBV5-6 and J is TRBJ2-3, with 7 bases fitting TRBD2. V lost 5 bases, J lost 4 bases, and 7 bases stayed unmatched. Looked up from germline, CDR1 is SGHDT and CDR2 is YYEEEE. The CDR3 spans 14 residues. CDR3 coding DNA: TGTGCCAGCAGGGACGGACTAGTCGCAGATACGCAGTATTTT. It specifies CASRDGLVADTQYF.

This clone was counted a single time. V gene TRBV5-8 combines with J gene TRBJ1-5; TRBD1 aligns across 8 bases. The germline gives CDR1 SGHTS, CDR2 YDEGEE. The CDR3 contains 14 residues. V gave up 3 bases and J gave up 4 bases; unmatched junction bases: 3. The CDR3 region has the DNA TGTGCCAGCAGCTCCAGGGGGCTGAATCAGCCCCAGCATTTT. Protein product: CASSSRGLNQPQHF.

This chain links TRBV2 with TRBJ2-5, with TRBD1 matching over 7 bases. V shed 5 bases, J shed 1 base, and the junction held 10 bases outside the gene matches. Germline loops: CDR1 SNHLY, CDR2 FYNNEI. This CDR3 region has 16 residues. CDR3 loop: CASSPGQLISQETQYF. In DNA form, the CDR3 reads TGTGCCAGCAGTCCGGGACAGTTGATCTCCCAAGAGACCCAGTACTTC.